This T cell receptor (beta chain) emerged from a study of technical replicates of blood from a few donors. Assay used: immunoSEQ multiplex PCR; TCRdb lists only in-frame clones, some missing. This table holds about 83,000 clones, over 90% found once. From germline, CDR1 is MDHEN and CDR2 SYDVKM. The CDR3 spans 15 residues. V dropped 5 bases and J dropped 6 bases, with 17 bases sitting between them. This clone was observed once. The clonotype comes from a human donor in good health. V gene TRBV28 combines with J gene TRBJ2-1; weak D call: TRBD2 (6 bases). The sample was T cells isolated from PBMCs. The CDR3 region has the DNA TGTGCCAGCAGTACCTGGAGGGCCTCATCCAATGAGCAGTTCTTC. Amino acid sequence: CASSTWRASSNEQFF.